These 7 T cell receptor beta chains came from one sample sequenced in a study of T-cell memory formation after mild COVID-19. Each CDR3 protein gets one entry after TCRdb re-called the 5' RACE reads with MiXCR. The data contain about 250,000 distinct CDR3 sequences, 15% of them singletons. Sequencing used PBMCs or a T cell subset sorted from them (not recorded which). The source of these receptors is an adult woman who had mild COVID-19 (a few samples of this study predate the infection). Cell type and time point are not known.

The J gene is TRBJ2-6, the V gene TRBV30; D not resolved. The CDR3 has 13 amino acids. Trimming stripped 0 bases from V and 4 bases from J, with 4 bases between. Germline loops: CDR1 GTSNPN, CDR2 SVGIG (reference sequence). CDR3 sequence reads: CAWSVGGANVLTF. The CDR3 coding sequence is TGTGCCTGGAGTGTAGGCGGGGCCAACGTCCTGACTTTC.

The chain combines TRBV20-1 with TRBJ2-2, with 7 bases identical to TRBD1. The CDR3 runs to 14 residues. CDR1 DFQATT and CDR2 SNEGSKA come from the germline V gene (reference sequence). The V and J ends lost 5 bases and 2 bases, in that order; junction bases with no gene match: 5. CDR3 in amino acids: CSAPYRGNTGELFF. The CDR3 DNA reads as TGCAGTGCTCCATACAGGGGCAACACCGGGGAGCTGTTTTTT.

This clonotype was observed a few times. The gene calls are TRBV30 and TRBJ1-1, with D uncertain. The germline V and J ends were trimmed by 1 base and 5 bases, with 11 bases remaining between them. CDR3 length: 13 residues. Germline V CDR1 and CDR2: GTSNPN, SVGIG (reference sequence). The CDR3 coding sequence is TGTGCCTGGAGTGAGGAGGGAAGAACTGAAGCTTTCTTT. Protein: CAWSEEGRTEAFF.

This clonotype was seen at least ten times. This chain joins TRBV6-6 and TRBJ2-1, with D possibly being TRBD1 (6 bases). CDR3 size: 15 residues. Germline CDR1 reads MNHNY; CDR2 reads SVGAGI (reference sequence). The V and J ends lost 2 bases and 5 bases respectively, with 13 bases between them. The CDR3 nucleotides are TGTGCCAGCAGTTACCTGCCCGGGACAAACAATGAGCAGTTCTTC. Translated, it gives CASSYLPGTNNEQFF.

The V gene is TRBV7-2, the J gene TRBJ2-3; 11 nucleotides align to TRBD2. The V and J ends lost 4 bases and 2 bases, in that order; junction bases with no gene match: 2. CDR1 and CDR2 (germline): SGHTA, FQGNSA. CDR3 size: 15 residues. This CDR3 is CASSSSGGLTDTQYF. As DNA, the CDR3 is TGTGCCAGCAGCTCTAGCGGGGGGCTCACAGATACGCAGTATTTT.

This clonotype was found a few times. The CDR3 DNA sequence: TGCAGTGCTACCGGAAGCAGGGGTAGCTACACCTTC. Its translation is CSATGSRGSYTF. The chain joins TRBV20-1 to TRBJ1-2; TRBD1 is a possible D gene (6 bases). Between the trimmed V and J ends, which lost 4 bases and 9 bases, there was a span of 15 bases. From germline, CDR1 is DFQATT and CDR2 SNEGSKA (reference sequence). CDR3 length: 12 amino acids.

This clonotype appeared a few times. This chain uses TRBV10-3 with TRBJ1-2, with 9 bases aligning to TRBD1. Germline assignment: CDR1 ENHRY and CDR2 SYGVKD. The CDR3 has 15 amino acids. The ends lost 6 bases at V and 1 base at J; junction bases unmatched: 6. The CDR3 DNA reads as TGTGCCATCAGGATGACAGGGGGTTATAACTATGGCTACACCTTC. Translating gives CAIRMTGGYNYGYTF.